This is a list of T cell receptor beta chains from one sample in a study of T cell changes during pregnancy in multiple sclerosis. Profiling relied on immunoSEQ multiplex PCR, and the TCRdb table lists in-frame clones only, not all of them. The sample contains approximately 58,000 clones, 92% of which appear only once. The specimen was CD4+ T cells from peripheral blood mononuclear cells, collected after pregnancy. Receptors were obtained from a female donor in good health, enrolled as a control in a pregnancy study. The CDR3 runs from the conserved cysteine through the conserved F or W. A D gene is named only where the DNA matches it firmly. Clone size appears in some rows only: once, few, many, or a class for an expanded clone.

>14|NA|TRBJ1-3|TRBV7-2|NA
TGTGCCAGCAGCTTATCAGGGTCTGGAAACACCATATATTTT
CASSLSGSGNTIYF
>18|TRBD1|TRBJ1-6|TRBV4-3|NA
TGCGCCAGCAGCCAGGGCCAACAGGGGAGCTCCTATAATTCACCCCTCCACTTT
CASSQGQQGSSYNSPLHF
>12|NA|TRBJ2-7|TRBV19|once
TGTGCCAGTAGTATGGGAGGTTACGAGCAGTACTTC
CASSMGGYEQYF
>10|NA|TRBJ1-6|TRBV6-4|few
TGTGCCAGCATTACAGGGCCCCTCCACTTT
CASITGPLHF
>14|TRBD1|TRBJ2-5|TRBV18|once
TGTGCCAGCTCACCGGGACAGGGGGGAGAGACCCAGTACTTC
CASSPGQGGETQYF
>13|NA|TRBJ2-5|TRBV11-2|NA
TGTGCCAGCAGCTTAGTGCGGGAAGAGACCCAGTACTTC
CASSLVREETQYF
>13|NA|TRBJ1-1|TRBV19|NA
TGTGCCAGCTTAAGCAGGGGAAACACTGAAGCTTTCTTT
CASLSRGNTEAFF
>15|NA|TRBJ1-1|TRBV7-9|NA
TGTGCCAGCAGCCCTTATACAGGGCTGAACACTGAAGCTTTCTTT
CASSPYTGLNTEAFF
>13|TRBD1|TRBJ1-5|TRBV5-1|NA
TGCGCCAGCAGCTCCGACAGGGGACAGCCCCAGCATTTT
CASSSDRGQPQHF
>13|TRBD1|TRBJ1-2|TRBV7-6|NA
TGTGCCAGCAGCCCGCGGGACAGAGGCGGCTACACCTTC
CASSPRDRGGYTF
>14|NA|TRBJ2-2|TRBV28|NA
TGTGCCAGCAGGGGGGGGGCAATTCCCGGGGAGCTGTTTTTT
CASRGGAIPGELFF
>13|NA|TRBJ1-5|TRBV7-9|NA
TGTGCCAGCAGCCTAAGGGGGAATCAGCCCCAGCATTTT
CASSLRGNQPQHF
>15|TRBD1|TRBJ1-2|TRBV7-2|NA
TGTGCCAGCAGAGTATGGGACAGCCAGAACTATGGCTACACCTTC
CASRVWDSQNYGYTF
>13|NA|TRBJ2-5|TRBV2|once
TGTGCCAGCAATGGGCCGCCGTTGGAGACCCAGTACTTC
CASNGPPLETQYF
>11|NA|TRBJ2-5|TRBV14|NA
TGTGCCAGCAGCCACCGAGAGACCCAGTACTTC
CASSHRETQYF
>15|NA|TRBJ1-5|TRBV6-1|NA
TGTGCCAGCAGTGAACCCATGGGCAGCAATCAGCCCCAGCATTTT
CASSEPMGSNQPQHF
>15|NA|TRBJ1-4|TRBV4-1|once
TGCGCCAGCAGCAGGCCGGGACTGGGAAATGAAAAACTGTTTTTT
CASSRPGLGNEKLFF
>17|TRBD1|TRBJ1-3|TRBV6-1|NA
TGTGCCAGCAGTGATCTTCAGGGGGGCTACTCTGGAAACACCATATATTTT
CASSDLQGGYSGNTIYF
>15|TRBD1|TRBJ2-1|TRBV27|NA
TGTGCCAGCAGGCGGACAGGGGGATATTACAATGAGCAGTTCTTC
CASRRTGGYYNEQFF
>15|TRBD1|TRBJ1-6|TRBV27|once
TGTGCCAGCAGTCCCTGGGACAGGGGAAATTCACCCCTCCACTTT
CASSPWDRGNSPLHF
>12|NA|TRBJ2-7|TRBV18|NA
TGTGCCAGCTCACCTTTGAGGGGGGGGCCGTACTTC
CASSPLRGGPYF
>12|TRBD2|TRBJ2-7|TRBV30|NA
TGTGCCTGGAGTAGCGGGAAGTACGAGCAGTACTTC
CAWSSGKYEQYF
>15|TRBD1|TRBJ1-5|TRBV27|NA
TGTGCCAGCGGCCCGCAGGGGGCTGGTAATCAGCCCCAGCATTTT
CASGPQGAGNQPQHF
>13|NA|TRBJ2-7|TRBV9|NA
TGTGCCAGCAGCGCCGAAGCGTTGGGCGAGCAGTACTTC
CASSAEALGEQYF
>16|NA|TRBJ1-2|TRBV6-5|NA
TGTGCCAGCAGTTATAGTGAACGTGCGGGGAGGGATGGCTACACCTTC
CASSYSERAGRDGYTF
>15|NA|TRBJ2-7|TRBV28|NA
TGTGCCAGCAGTTTGGGGGGGCTAACTTACTACGAGCAGTACTTC
CASSLGGLTYYEQYF
>14|TRBD1|TRBJ2-3|TRBV2|NA
TGTGCCAGCAGTGCCCAGGGGGGCACAGATACGCAGTATTTT
CASSAQGGTDTQYF
>13|NA|TRBJ1-2|TRBV5-5|few
TGTGCCAGCAGCCTATCCGGGGGGAGTGGCTACACCTTC
CASSLSGGSGYTF
>13|NA|TRBJ1-4|TRBV18|NA
TGTGCCAGCTCAGCCGGGACTGAAGAAAAACTGTTTTTT
CASSAGTEEKLFF
>14|TRBD1|TRBJ1-1|TRBV28|NA
TGTGCCAGCAGTGTTGACAGGGAGAACACTGAAGCTTTCTTT
CASSVDRENTEAFF
>16|TRBD2|TRBJ2-3|TRBV4-3|few
TGCGCCAGCAGCCAAGAGCCGGGGGGGCTGACAGATACGCAGTATTTT
CASSQEPGGLTDTQYF
>14|TRBD1|TRBJ1-6|TRBV11-2|NA
TGTGCCAGCAGTTCCGACAGGGCTAATTCACCCCTCCACTTT
CASSSDRANSPLHF
>16|TRBD2|TRBJ2-3|TRBV9|NA
TGTGCCAGCAGCGTCTCCGGACTAGTTGGCACAGATACGCAGTATTTT
CASSVSGLVGTDTQYF
>16|TRBD1|TRBJ1-5|TRBV6-1|NA
TGTGCCAGCAGTGGATTGACAGGGGGCGTTGGTCAGCCCCAGCATTTT
CASSGLTGGVGQPQHF
>13|NA|TRBJ1-3|TRBV5-6|NA
TGTGCCAGCAGCCCGCCTGGGAGACACACCATATATTTT
CASSPPGRHTIYF
>13|TRBD1|TRBJ1-3|TRBV6-5|NA
TGTGCCAGCCGACAGGGGACTGGAAACACCATATATTTT
CASRQGTGNTIYF
>14|TRBD2|TRBJ2-5|TRBV28|NA
TGTGCCAGCAAGACACTAGCGGGGGGGCGGACCCAGTACTTC
CASKTLAGGRTQYF
>15|TRBD1|TRBJ2-5|TRBV9|NA
TGTGCCAGCAGCGTAGGGGGACAGAGACAAGAGACCCAGTACTTC
CASSVGGQRQETQYF
>14|NA|TRBJ2-2|TRBV7-2|NA
TGTGCCAGCAGCTTATTCGGGGTCACCGGGGAGCTGTTTTTT
CASSLFGVTGELFF
>15|NA|TRBJ1-1|TRBV19|once
TGTGCCAGTAGTTTCGACAGGAGGATGAACACTGAAGCTTTCTTT
CASSFDRRMNTEAFF
>15|NA|TRBJ2-7|TRBV5-4|NA
TGTGCCAGCAGCCTAGGCCCGAGGGTTGGGGACGAGCAGTACTTC
CASSLGPRVGDEQYF
>14|TRBD1|TRBJ2-7|TRBV7-2|once
TGTGCCAGCAGCTCACAGGGGAGCTCCTACGAGCAGTACTTC
CASSSQGSSYEQYF